This T cell receptor beta chain was obtained from a study of T-cell reconstitution after alpha-beta-depleted transplantation in children. Germline V CDR1 and CDR2: SGDLS, YYNGEE. V dropped 3 bases and J dropped 10 bases, with 14 bases sitting between them. The CDR3 is 12 amino acids. Molecular barcoding with unique molecular identifiers was used for the TCRbeta library. TCRdb ran MiXCR on the PCR reads and lists one entry per CDR3 protein. The data contain 500,000 or so distinct CDR3 sequences, about 31% of them seen just once; the ten biggest clones take up more than 2%. Sequenced material: PBMCs from the stem cell graft donor, taken from the stem cell graft. The receptor was isolated from a human donor who donated a stem cell graft to a child with aplastic anemia. The V call is TRBV9, the J call TRBJ2-7; possibly TRBD2 for D (5 bases). This CDR3 reads CASSGQAGDQYF. CDR3 coding DNA: TGTGCCAGCAGCGGCCAGGCGGGCGACCAGTACTTC.